The 27 T cell receptor beta chains presented below share a single source sample, sequenced in a study of identical twins. TCRdb called the 5' RACE reads again in MiXCR, with one record for every CDR3 protein. There are 400,000 to 500,000 distinct CDR3 sequences in the sample; about 18% occur only once, and around 12% lies in the top ten. Material for sequencing was naive T cells sorted from blood. These receptors were taken from a man between 50 and 59 years old in good health.

The chain has TRBV20-1 and TRBJ2-2; no definite D call. The germline V and J ends were trimmed by 6 bases and 4 bases, with 15 bases remaining between them. The CDR3 spans 14 residues. Germline V gene sequence: CDR1 DFQATT, CDR2 SNEGSKA (reference sequence). The CDR3, as DNA: TGCAGTGCACGACCCCCCCTGGGCACCGGGGAGCTGTTTTTT. This gives the protein CSARPPLGTGELFF.

The V gene is TRBV10-3, the J gene TRBJ2-7; 7 bases match TRBD1. Germline V lookup: CDR1 ENHRY, CDR2 SYGVKD. Trimming cost V 11 bases and J 1 base; bases outside gene matches: 11. The CDR3 covers 14 residues. For the CDR3, the DNA is TGTGCCCTCGGAAGGGACAGTTTTTCCTACGAGCAGTACTTC. Translation gives CALGRDSFSYEQYF.

This clonotype was seen many times. At one of its ends the junction is not consistent with the germline gene, which may arise from a read error. The chain links TRBV7-2 to TRBJ2-7; 8 bases fit TRBD2. In germline, CDR1 is SGHTA, CDR2 FQGNSA. The CDR3 spans 14 residues. The CDR3 coding sequence is TGCGCCAGCAGCGACACTAGCGGCCCCTACGAGCAGTACTTC. Protein sequence: CASSDTSGPYEQYF.

This clonotype was detected only a few times. J is TRBJ2-3 and V is TRBV5-1, with 7 bases matching TRBD1. The germline gives CDR1 SGHRS, CDR2 YFSETQ. This CDR3 is built from 14 residues. Germline trimming cut 6 bases from V and 4 bases from J; bases unmatched to any gene: 8. CDR3 sequence (DNA): TGCGCCAGCACCCGACAGGGAGTCGCAGATACGCAGTATTTT. It codes for CASTRQGVADTQYF.

This clonotype was picked up many times. This chain connects TRBV5-1 to TRBJ2-5; TRBD2 aligns across 10 bases. The CDR3 has 16 residues. CDR1 is SGHRS and CDR2 is YFSETQ in the germline V gene. After removal of 0 bases from V and 1 base from J, the junction contained 3 bases not matched to a gene. CDR3 DNA sequence: TGCGCCAGCAGCTTGGGTAGGACTAGCGGCCAAGAGACCCAGTACTTC. Amino acid sequence: CASSLGRTSGQETQYF.

Details on this clonotype: A much more abundant neighbour one base away suggests this may be a read error. The rearrangement joins TRBV4-1 to TRBJ2-7; TRBD1 might be the D (6 bases). V was shortened by 2 bases and J by 6 bases, with 11 bases between the two germline ends. Germline-derived CDR1 and CDR2 are MGHRA and YSYEKL. The CDR3 has 13 residues. DNA of the CDR3: TGCGCCAGCAGCCAATCCTGGGGGCTCGAGCAGTACTTC. Its protein product is CASSQSWGLEQYF.

This clonotype was counted many times. The V and J genes are TRBV5-1 and TRBJ2-3; weak D call: TRBD2 (6 bases). There are 13 residues in the CDR3. Germline CDR1 and CDR2: SGHRS and YFSETQ. The V gene lost 0 bases and the J gene lost 5 bases, with 7 bases spanning the gap. The CDR3 is CASSLATRDTQYF. The CDR3 DNA reads TGCGCCAGCAGCTTGGCGACTAGAGATACGCAGTATTTT.

Details on this clonotype: A much more abundant neighbour one base away suggests this may be a read error. The V call is TRBV5-1, the J call TRBJ1-6; maybe TRBD1 (5 bases). Germline V lookup: CDR1 SGHRS, CDR2 YFSETQ. The CDR3 totals 13 residues. CDR3 sequence: CASRLRENSPPHF. For the CDR3, the DNA is TGCGCCAGCAGGCTCAGGGAGAATTCACCCCCCCACTTT.

This rearrangement joins TRBV7-2 to TRBJ2-3; 8 bases align to TRBD2. Germline values: CDR1 SGHTA, CDR2 FQGNSA. V shed 5 bases, J shed 3 bases, and the junction held 10 bases outside the gene matches. CDR3 length: 16 amino acids. This CDR3 is CASSARGSGGTDTQYF. As DNA, the CDR3 is TGTGCCAGCAGCGCCAGGGGATCGGGGGGGACAGATACGCAGTATTTT.

This clonotype was seen many times. This chain joins TRBV6-1 and TRBJ2-6, with 11 bases identical to TRBD1. The CDR3 contains 16 residues. Looked up from germline, CDR1 is MNHNS and CDR2 is SASEGT. With V trimmed by 7 bases and J by 0 bases, 2 bases remained unmatched. For the CDR3, the DNA is TGTGCCAGCACGGGACAGGGGGGCTCTGGGGCCAACGTCCTGACTTTC. Translation: CASTGQGGSGANVLTF.

There are a few counts of this clonotype. V is TRBV29-1 and J is TRBJ2-1; 9 bases line up with TRBD1. CDR3 length: 14 residues. The V segment lost 7 bases and the J segment 0 bases; nucleotides outside the gene matches: 4. Germline V gives CDR1 SQVTM, CDR2 ANQGSEA. The CDR3 region has the DNA TGCAGCGGGACAGGGGCTAGCTCCTACAATGAGCAGTTCTTC. Translation gives CSGTGASSYNEQFF.

This clonotype was counted between two and nine times. The genes are TRBV12-3 or TRBV12-4 and TRBJ2-7, with D possibly being TRBD1 (5 bases). This CDR3 spans 14 amino acids. V was pared by 6 bases and J by 6 bases, with 18 bases between. CDR3 in DNA: TGTGCCAGCAGGTCTGCTAGGGGTTGGGGCGAGCAGTACTTC. Translated, it gives CASRSARGWGEQYF.

The table lists this clonotype with many counts. The gene calls are TRBV10-3 and TRBJ2-1; possibly TRBD1 for D (6 bases). V gave up 8 bases and J gave up 6 bases, with 14 bases separating them. Germline loops: CDR1 ENHRY, CDR2 SYGVKD. This CDR3 contains 13 residues. The CDR3 region has the DNA TGTGCCATCCAGCCAGGGGAACTCAATGAGCAGTTCTTC. Amino acid sequence: CAIQPGELNEQFF.

The V gene is TRBV7-8, the J gene TRBJ1-2, with D maybe TRBD1 (6 bases). The germline V gene has CDR1 SGHVS and CDR2 FQNEAQ. The CDR3 has 15 residues. Trimming shortened V by 5 bases and J by 3 bases, and 16 bases separated the two germline ends. This CDR3 is CASSPQTGTYYGYTF. CDR3 in DNA: TGTGCCAGCAGCCCACAGACAGGAACCTACTATGGCTACACCTTC.

The V and J genes are TRBV3-1 and TRBJ2-7; the D gene is possibly TRBD2 (7 bases). Between the trimmed V and J ends, which lost 2 bases and 2 bases, there was a span of 10 bases. The germline CDR1 and CDR2 sequences are LGHDT and YNNKEL (reference sequence). The CDR3 loop spans 14 amino acids. The DNA for the CDR3 is TGTGCCAGCAGCCAATCCGGGGGGCCCTACGAGCAGTACTTC. Translation gives CASSQSGGPYEQYF.

This clonotype was detected many times. This chain links TRBV5-1 with TRBJ2-7; D perhaps matches TRBD1 (6 bases). The germline V gene encodes CDR1 SGHRS and CDR2 YFSETQ. CDR3 length: 14 amino acids. V was trimmed by 0 bases and J by 4 bases, leaving 11 bases between them. The CDR3 DNA is TGCGCCAGCAGCTTGGGGGACACTCCATACGAGCAGTACTTC. Protein product: CASSLGDTPYEQYF.

The sample holds many counts of this clonotype. This chain uses TRBV29-1 with TRBJ2-7; 7 bases match TRBD2. V trimming: 5 bases; J trimming: 2 bases; junction bases outside the gene matches: 12. The CDR3 is made up of 15 amino acids. Germline V gene sequence: CDR1 SQVTM, CDR2 ANQGSEA. The CDR3 DNA follows: TGCAGCGTTTACTGGGAGGGTCCCTTCCCCTACGAGCAGTACTTC. Encoded protein: CSVYWEGPFPYEQYF.

This clonotype was recorded at least ten times. The V call is TRBV27, the J call TRBJ1-6; 9 nucleotides agree with TRBD1. Germline CDR1 and CDR2: MNHEY and SMNVEV (reference sequence). The CDR3 runs 15 residues. Trimming took 6 bases from V and 3 from J; bases not matched to a gene: 3. CDR3 region: CASRVTGGYNSPLHF. DNA for the CDR3: TGTGCCAGCAGGGTGACAGGGGGCTATAATTCACCCCTCCACTTT.

J is TRBJ2-5 and V is TRBV12-3 or TRBV12-4, with D possibly being TRBD2 (5 bases). The V and J ends lost 5 bases and 2 bases respectively, with 18 bases between them. The CDR3 contains 16 residues. This CDR3 reads CASSTPYLASQETQYF. The CDR3 coding sequence is TGTGCCAGCAGTACGCCGTACCTAGCTTCTCAAGAGACCCAGTACTTC.

This clonotype was detected a few times. The gene calls are TRBV5-1 and TRBJ2-3, with D perhaps matching TRBD2 (5 bases). Looked up from germline, CDR1 is SGHRS and CDR2 is YFSETQ. V lost 0 bases, J lost 4 bases, and 12 bases lay in between. There are 15 residues in the CDR3. CDR3 residues: CASSLGSGNSDTQYF. The CDR3 nucleotides are TGCGCCAGCAGCTTGGGGTCGGGGAACTCAGATACGCAGTATTTT.

This clonotype was observed a few times. The chain links TRBV6-2 or TRBV6-3 to TRBJ2-7; 7 nucleotides match TRBD2. The V gene end was trimmed by 0 bases and the J gene end by 6 bases; junction bases not matched to a gene: 5. CDR1 and CDR2 (germline): MNHEY, SVGEGT. This CDR3 spans 14 amino acids. CDR3 protein: CASSYSREGFEQYF. In DNA form, the CDR3 reads TGTGCCAGCAGTTACTCGAGGGAGGGGTTCGAGCAGTACTTC.

The table lists this clonotype with a few counts. The chain links TRBV6-5 to TRBJ2-5, with 7 bases that match TRBD1. The CDR3 sequence is 18 residues long. Germline CDR1 reads MNHEY; CDR2 reads SVGAGI. The trim removed 0 bases at V and 4 bases at J, leaving 14 bases unmatched. The DNA of the CDR3 is TGTGCCAGCAGTTACTCAGGGGGCCACTCCTTGAATGGAGAGACCCAGTACTTC. Protein product: CASSYSGGHSLNGETQYF.

The chain uses TRBV5-1 and TRBJ2-1, with D perhaps TRBD1 (5 bases). The CDR3 is 13 amino acids. Trimming cost V 3 bases and J 2 bases, with 6 bases left between them. CDR1 and CDR2 from the germline V gene are SGHRS and YFSETQ. Written as DNA, the CDR3 is TGCGCCAGCAGCTCGACAGCCTACAATGAGCAGTTCTTC. Amino acid sequence: CASSSTAYNEQFF.

In its sample, this clonotype was seen a few times. The gene calls are TRBV6-1 and TRBJ2-3; a weak D match, TRBD2 (6 bases). This CDR3 is 14 amino acids long. Trimming took 6 bases from V and 0 from J, leaving 10 bases between them. The germline CDR1 and CDR2 sequences are MNHNS and SASEGT. In DNA form, the CDR3 reads TGTGCCAGCAGACTAGCAAAAAGCACAGATACGCAGTATTTT. It yields the protein CASRLAKSTDTQYF.

This clonotype was seen more than once but under ten times. This chain links TRBV11-2 with TRBJ2-1; weak D call: TRBD2 (5 bases). In germline, CDR1 is SGHAT, CDR2 FQNNGV. The CDR3 loop spans 17 amino acids. V was trimmed by 4 bases and J by 0 bases, leaving 16 bases between them. The CDR3 is CASSSHGKRISYNEQFF. DNA for the CDR3: TGTGCCAGCAGCTCCCACGGGAAGCGGATCTCCTACAATGAGCAGTTCTTC.

This clonotype was observed a handful of times. The V gene is TRBV10-3, the J gene TRBJ2-3; 8 bases are a match to TRBD1. Germline V gives CDR1 ENHRY, CDR2 SYGVKD. This CDR3 is 13 amino acids long. V lost 6 bases to trimming and J lost 5 bases; unmatched junction nucleotides: 4. CDR3 sequence: CAIRKQGVDTQYF. Here the CDR3 DNA reads TGTGCCATCAGGAAACAGGGGGTAGATACGCAGTATTTT.

There are many counts of this clonotype. The V call is TRBV20-1, the J call TRBJ1-2; 7 bases are a match to TRBD1. The germline V gene has CDR1 DFQATT and CDR2 SNEGSKA (reference sequence). The trim removed 2 bases at V and 2 bases at J, leaving 2 bases unmatched. CDR3 length: 13 amino acids. DNA for the CDR3: TGCAGTGCTAGAACAGGGGAAAACTATGGCTACACCTTC. It yields the protein CSARTGENYGYTF.